One sample yielded the 30 T cell receptor beta chains listed below, sequenced in a study of shared clonotypes between healthy human individuals (dated by TCRdb to about 2020). Preparation of the library involved the immunoSEQ multiplex PCR assay. TCRdb's version of the immuneACCESS table is confined to in-frame rearrangements and falls short of the full clone set. An unresolved V gene accounts for under half of the shortfall where checked; the remainder is of unknown origin. The sample table contains about 2.5 million clones; only one count was recorded for 80% to 95% of them. The ten largest clones add up to 0.3% to 0.4% of the sample. The sequenced sample was naive CD4+ T cells from PBMCs. What this sample's cell subset or site label stands for: CD45RA+ positively selected. These receptor sequences come from a man in his late teens or twenties in good health. Some clones in this sample may be carry-over from other donors' samples.

V and J are TRBV7-8 and TRBJ2-7; 9 nucleotides line up with TRBD1. CDR3 length: 15 amino acids. V was pared by 5 bases and J by 2 bases, with 7 bases of the junction left unmatched. Germline CDR1 reads SGHVS; CDR2 reads FQNEAQ. CDR3 in DNA: TGTGCCAGCAGCATCACACAGGGGGCGCCCTACGAGCAGTACTTC. Translation: CASSITQGAPYEQYF.

J is TRBJ1-3 and V is TRBV5-5; D possibly corresponds to TRBD1 (6 bases). With 3 bases removed from V and 0 bases from J, the gap between germline ends came to 7 bases. This CDR3 is built from 14 residues. Germline V gives CDR1 SGHKS, CDR2 YYEKEE (reference sequence). The CDR3, as DNA: TGTGCCAGCAGCTCGGGGGCCTCTGGAAACACCATATATTTT. Amino acid sequence: CASSSGASGNTIYF.

This clone was found once. This chain uses TRBV6-6 with TRBJ2-7; 11 bases are a match to TRBD2. CDR1 is MNHNY and CDR2 is SVGAGI in the germline V gene (reference sequence). CDR3 length equals 15 residues. Trimming cost V 5 bases and J 0 bases; bases outside gene matches: 3. Here the CDR3 reads CASSHSGRASYEQYF. The DNA of the CDR3 is TGTGCCAGCAGTCATAGCGGGAGGGCCTCCTACGAGCAGTACTTC.

Notes on this clone: The sample holds other DNA sequences that translate to the same CDR3. The chain employs TRBV7-9 and TRBJ1-5; no reliable D call. The CDR3 loop spans 13 amino acids. CDR1 and CDR2 from the germline V gene are SEHNR and FQNEAQ (reference sequence). V was trimmed by 1 base and J by 6 bases, leaving 7 bases between them. The DNA for the CDR3 is TGTGCCAGCAGCTTAGAGGGAGTTCAGCCCCAGCATTTT. Translated: CASSLEGVQPQHF.

The rearrangement uses TRBV2 and TRBJ2-5, with TRBD1 matching 7 bases. The end of the DNA fits TRBJ2-7 better, so the J call may be wrong. The CDR3 runs to 14 residues. CDR1 is SNHLY and CDR2 is FYNNEI in the germline V gene. CDR3 loop: CASRARQGPYEQYF. In nucleotides, the CDR3 is TGTGCCAGCAGGGCCAGACAGGGCCCCTACGAGCAGTACTTC.

This clone appeared once. The chain carries TRBV30 and TRBJ1-2; D unresolved. The CDR3 length is 12 residues. Trimming took 2 bases from V and 3 from J, leaving 7 bases between them. Germline V gene data show CDR1 as GTSNPN and CDR2 as SVGIG (reference sequence). DNA for the CDR3: TGTGCCTGGAGTCCCGTGGACTATGGCTACACCTTC. It is translated as CAWSPVDYGYTF.

The table lists this clone with a count of one. The rearrangement uses TRBV28 and TRBJ1-1; TRBD1 might be the D (5 bases). This CDR3 has 18 amino acids. Germline CDR1 reads MDHEN; CDR2 reads SYDVKM. The ends were cut back, 3 bases at V and 5 bases at J, with 25 bases in the middle. DNA of the CDR3: TGTGCCAGCAGTTTGGGTCCGGGACGGCAGGGACGGGGGACTGAAGCTTTCTTT. This encodes CASSLGPGRQGRGTEAFF.

The chain couples TRBV6-5 to TRBJ1-1; D gene unclear. V was pared by 3 bases and J by 6 bases, with 11 bases between. CDR3 length: 13 residues. CDR1 is MNHEY, CDR2 SVGAGI, per germline. The DNA of the CDR3 is TGTGCCAGCAGTTATTGGGTAGGTTCTGAAGCTTTCTTT. As protein: CASSYWVGSEAFF.

V usage is TRBV6-6 and J usage is TRBJ1-1; TRBD1 matches 9 bases. The CDR3 runs 14 residues. V shed 6 bases and J 7 bases; nucleotides not matched to a gene: 9. Germline CDR1 is MNHNY and CDR2 is SVGAGI (reference sequence). The CDR3, as DNA: TGTGCCAGCAGCCATGGACAGGGGCGGAGTGAAGCTTTCTTT. Translation: CASSHGQGRSEAFF.

CDR3 nucleotides: TGTGCCAGCAGATACAGGGGCGAGGCCAATCAGCCCCAGCATTTT. Translating gives CASRYRGEANQPQHF. This chain connects TRBV27 to TRBJ1-5, with TRBD1 matching 7 bases. Trimming removed 6 bases from V and 3 bases from J; junction bases left unmatched: 8. Per germline, CDR1 MNHEY and CDR2 SMNVEV (reference sequence). CDR3 length: 15 amino acids.

The gene calls are TRBV5-4 and TRBJ2-1; TRBD2 matches 9 bases. Per germline, CDR1 SGHNT and CDR2 YYREEE (reference sequence). Losses at the gene ends were 6 bases for V and 2 bases for J; bases not matched to a gene: 6. The CDR3 covers 15 residues. CDR3 DNA: TGTGCCAGCACAAAAATAGCGGGGGCCTACAATGAGCAGTTCTTC. Translating it yields CASTKIAGAYNEQFF.

The rearrangement joins TRBV25-1 to TRBJ2-7; D ambiguous. CDR1 and CDR2 (germline): MGHDK, SYGVNS. This CDR3 has 15 residues. Between the trimmed V and J ends, which lost 3 bases and 0 bases, there was a span of 12 bases. In nucleotides, the CDR3 is TGTGCCAGCAGTGATCTTGACGGGCTCTCCTACGAGCAGTACTTC. Translating it yields CASSDLDGLSYEQYF.

About this clone itself: Additional DNA sequences in this sample encode the identical CDR3. For the CDR3, the DNA is TGTGCCAGCAGCTTGGGGCCAAGCTCCTACGAGCAGTACTTC. This codes for CASSLGPSSYEQYF. The chain is built from TRBV5-5 and TRBJ2-7; D is uncertain. With 0 bases removed from V and 0 bases from J, the gap between germline ends came to 7 bases. CDR1 and CDR2 (germline): SGHKS, YYEKEE (reference sequence). This CDR3 comprises 14 residues.

Details on this clone: Other DNA sequences from this sample encode an identical CDR3 as well. V gene TRBV28 combines with J gene TRBJ1-4; D gene ambiguous. The CDR3 consists of 14 residues. The V end was cut by 6 bases, the J end by 2 bases, with 10 bases between. The germline gives CDR1 MDHEN, CDR2 SYDVKM. The CDR3 DNA follows: TGTGCCAGCAGCTCACTGGGCACTAATGAAAAACTGTTTTTT. Translation: CASSSLGTNEKLFF.

The chain uses TRBV15 and TRBJ2-7, with no clear D. Trimming removed 1 base at V and 2 bases at J, with 15 bases between. Germline CDR1 reads LNHNV; CDR2 reads YYDKDF (reference sequence). The CDR3 is 16 residues long. The CDR3 reads CATSRVSDAVTYEQYF. CDR3 DNA: TGTGCCACCAGCAGAGTCTCGGACGCTGTTACCTACGAGCAGTACTTC.

J is TRBJ2-2 and V is TRBV5-1; 7 bases align to TRBD1. The CDR3 contains 14 residues. Unmatched junction bases numbered 8, after V lost 2 bases and J lost 10 bases. The V gene's germline CDR1 is SGHRS and CDR2 YFSETQ. In DNA, the CDR3 is TGCGCCAGCAGCTTCATTGATACAGGGGAGGAGCTGTTTTTT. The encoded protein is CASSFIDTGEELFF.

The chain has TRBV29-1 and TRBJ2-7, with a tentative D call TRBD2 (5 bases). CDR1 and CDR2 from the germline V gene are SQVTM and ANQGSEA. The CDR3 runs to 15 residues. V lost 6 bases and J 2 bases, leaving 20 bases between the germline ends. The CDR3 region is CSVRNSGGPTYEQYF. CDR3 nucleotide sequence: TGCAGCGTACGAAACTCAGGCGGGCCAACCTACGAGCAGTACTTC.

This clone was detected a few times. The same CDR3 also results from other DNA sequences found in this sample. The gene calls are TRBV9 and TRBJ1-1, with unresolved D. The CDR3 is made up of 14 amino acids. CDR1 and CDR2 from the germline V gene are SGDLS and YYNGEE. V was shortened by 1 base and J by 1 base, with 8 bases between the two germline ends. CDR3: CASSVIGGNTEAFF. The CDR3 DNA sequence: TGTGCCAGCAGCGTAATAGGTGGGAACACTGAAGCTTTCTTT.

The gene calls are TRBV4-3 and TRBJ2-3; TRBD2 might be the D (6 bases). The germline gives CDR1 LGHNA, CDR2 YSLEER. This CDR3 is built from 16 residues. Trimming removed 4 bases from V and 1 base from J, with 15 bases in between. The CDR3 region has the DNA TGCGCCAGCAGCCCCTCCGGCGGAGGGGGCACAGATACGCAGTATTTT. It codes for CASSPSGGGGTDTQYF.

The rearrangement uses TRBV7-9 and TRBJ1-2; no definite D call. The V gene lost 1 base and the J gene lost 13 bases, with 25 bases spanning the gap. Germline V gives CDR1 SEHNR, CDR2 FQNEAQ (reference sequence). The CDR3 totals 16 residues. The CDR3 sequence: CASSLGPGRALNEPTF. In DNA form, the CDR3 reads TGTGCCAGCAGCTTAGGCCCGGGGAGAGCCCTTAACGAGCCCACCTTC.

CDR3 region: CASSPSVPPYNEQFF. The DNA of the CDR3 is TGTGCCAGCAGCCCTTCGGTACCCCCCTACAATGAGCAGTTCTTC. The chain combines TRBV7-8 with TRBJ2-1; D call uncertain. The CDR3 is 15 amino acids. In germline, CDR1 is SGHVS, CDR2 FQNEAQ. V dropped 5 bases and J dropped 2 bases, with 13 bases sitting between them.

CDR3 region: CASSPPRGETQYF. CDR3 in DNA: TGTGCCAGCAGCCCCCCAAGGGGAGAGACCCAGTACTTC. The chain uses TRBV7-2 and TRBJ2-5; a weak D match, TRBD1 (5 bases). Between the trimmed V and J ends, which lost 5 bases and 4 bases, there was a span of 11 bases. Per the germline V gene, CDR1 is SGHTA and CDR2 is FQGNSA. CDR3 length: 13 amino acids.

As DNA, the CDR3 is TGTGCCAGCAGTCCCGGGACAGCCTACTCCTACGAGCAGTACTTC. Residues: CASSPGTAYSYEQYF. The gene calls are TRBV27 and TRBJ2-7, with 7 bases fitting TRBD1. V lost 5 bases to trimming and J lost 0 bases; unmatched junction nucleotides: 7. Germline-derived CDR1 and CDR2 are MNHEY and SMNVEV (reference sequence). There are 15 residues in the CDR3.

This sequence joins TRBV30 and TRBJ2-6; a weak D match, TRBD1 (5 bases). The CDR3 is 16 residues long. V dropped 4 bases and J dropped 4 bases, with 17 bases sitting between them. The germline V gene has CDR1 GTSNPN and CDR2 SVGIG (reference sequence). The CDR3 is CAWNARADTGANVLTF. CDR3 sequence (DNA): TGTGCCTGGAACGCCAGGGCTGATACAGGGGCCAACGTCCTGACTTTC.

The CDR3: CASSYLRTLGNEQFF. CDR3 DNA: TGTGCCAGCAGCTATCTAAGGACATTGGGGAATGAGCAGTTCTTC. The gene calls are TRBV7-8 and TRBJ2-1, with D possibly matching TRBD1 (5 bases). Germline CDR1 SGHVS, CDR2 FQNEAQ. V gave up 4 bases and J gave up 7 bases, with 17 bases separating them. The CDR3 length is 15 residues.

V is TRBV5-1 and J is TRBJ1-2, with TRBD1 matching over 10 bases. J gave up 6 bases and V 2 bases, and 7 bases lay outside the gene matches. Germline-derived CDR1 and CDR2 are SGHRS and YFSETQ. CDR3 length: 15 amino acids. CDR3 region: CASSFLTGGKDGYTF. The CDR3, as DNA: TGCGCCAGCAGCTTCCTGACAGGGGGCAAAGATGGCTACACCTTC.

The chain links TRBV7-2 to TRBJ1-1; a weak D match, TRBD1 (6 bases). The germline V gene has CDR1 SGHTA and CDR2 FQGNSA. V lost 5 bases and J 3 bases, leaving 19 bases between the germline ends. The CDR3 is made up of 16 amino acids. Here the CDR3 reads CASSPQSGGEDTEAFF. The CDR3 DNA sequence: TGTGCCAGCAGCCCGCAATCCGGGGGCGAGGACACTGAAGCTTTCTTT.

The chain recombines TRBV7-2 with TRBJ2-1; 9 nucleotides agree with TRBD2. The trim removed 1 base at V and 7 bases at J, leaving 2 bases unmatched. Germline V lookup: CDR1 SGHTA, CDR2 FQGNSA. The length of the CDR3 is 14 residues. The CDR3 loop reads CASSLVREGNEQFF. The CDR3 DNA reads TGTGCCAGCAGCTTAGTGCGGGAGGGAAATGAGCAGTTCTTC.

This clone is a singleton in its sample. The CDR3 DNA reads as TGTGCCAGCAGCCTGACAGGGGTTGGCTACACCTTC. This encodes CASSLTGVGYTF. This rearrangement joins TRBV7-8 to TRBJ1-2; 8 positions match TRBD1. V dropped 5 bases and J dropped 7; count of bases not matched to a gene: 3. In germline, CDR1 is SGHVS, CDR2 FQNEAQ. The CDR3 runs 12 residues.

A single count supports this clone. The rearrangement links TRBV28 to TRBJ1-3, with TRBD1 matching 9 bases. The ends lost 5 bases at V and 5 bases at J; junction bases unmatched: 7. Germline V lookup: CDR1 MDHEN, CDR2 SYDVKM. The length of the CDR3 is 15 residues. The CDR3 DNA reads TGTGCCAGCAGTGAAACCGGGACAGGGCGAAACACCATATATTTT. Encoded protein: CASSETGTGRNTIYF. Full variable domain (remainder filled in from reference TRBV28 and TRBJ1-3): DVKVTQSSRYLVKRTGEKVFLECVQDMDHENMFWYRQDPGLGLRLIYFSYDVKMKEKGDIPEGYSVSREKKERFSLILESASTNQTSMYLCASSETGTGRNTIYFGEGSWLTVV.